Listed below are T cell receptor beta chains from one sample, sequenced in a study of T cells in Graves' hyperthyroidism and ophthalmopathy. A single record per CDR3 protein comes from TCRdb applying MiXCR to the multiplex PCR reads. The sample has 300,000 to 350,000 distinct CDR3 sequences, roughly 23% seen once; the top ten hold around half. Sequenced: blood. These receptor sequences come from a woman aged 45-65 years with Graves' hyperthyroidism. CDR3s include the opening cysteine and the closing phenylalanine or tryptophan. D genes are given only for firm matches. Clone size is not always given. Where it is, it says once, few, many or a class for expanded clones.

v_gene: TRBV12-3/TRBV12-4
abundance: many
j_gene: TRBJ1-6
d_gene: TRBD1
CDR3nt: TGTGCCAGCAGCGCACAGGGGTATACTTCACCCCTCCACTTT
CDR3aa: CASSAQGYTSPLHF

v_gene: TRBV28
abundance: few
j_gene: TRBJ2-5
d_gene: -
CDR3nt: TGTGCCAGCAGTTTATGGGCTCAAGAGACCCAGTACTTC
CDR3aa: CASSLWAQETQYF

v_gene: TRBV12-3/TRBV12-4
abundance: -
j_gene: TRBJ1-1
d_gene: -
CDR3nt: TGTGCCAGCAGACTAACGACAGGGAACACTGAAGCTTTCTTT
CDR3aa: CASRLTTGNTEAFF

v_gene: TRBV5-1
abundance: many
j_gene: TRBJ2-3
d_gene: -
CDR3nt: TGCGCCAGCAGCGCTTGGGCGGCCGATACGCAGTATTTT
CDR3aa: CASSAWAADTQYF

v_gene: TRBV30
abundance: many
j_gene: TRBJ2-7
d_gene: -
CDR3nt: TGTGCCTGGGGACCATACAGGGAGCTCATGAGCCAGAGCTCCTACGAGCAGTACTTC
CDR3aa: CAWGPYRELMSQSSYEQYF

v_gene: TRBV11-2
abundance: many
j_gene: TRBJ2-4
d_gene: TRBD1
CDR3nt: TGTGCCAGCAGCTTATTTGCCGGGACAGGGGTCACCAAAAACATTCAGTACTTC
CDR3aa: CASSLFAGTGVTKNIQYF

v_gene: TRBV5-1
abundance: many
j_gene: TRBJ2-1
d_gene: TRBD2
CDR3nt: TGCGCCAGCAGCTCCTTAGCGGGGGACTACAATGAGCAGTTCTTC
CDR3aa: CASSSLAGDYNEQFF

v_gene: TRBV2
abundance: -
j_gene: TRBJ2-7
d_gene: -
CDR3nt: TGTGCCAGCAGCGGGAGAGAGTTCGGTGAGCAGTACTTC
CDR3aa: CASSGREFGEQYF

v_gene: TRBV12-3/TRBV12-4
abundance: many
j_gene: TRBJ1-5
d_gene: -
CDR3nt: TGTGCCAGCATGGGGGTCTATCAGCCCCAGCATTTT
CDR3aa: CASMGVYQPQHF

v_gene: TRBV4-1
abundance: few
j_gene: TRBJ2-3
d_gene: -
CDR3nt: TGCGCCAGCAGCCGATGGACGGGAGATACGCAGTATTTT
CDR3aa: CASSRWTGDTQYF

v_gene: TRBV20-1
abundance: -
j_gene: TRBJ2-5
d_gene: TRBD2
CDR3nt: TGCAGTGCTAGTATGTGGACTAGGGTACAAGAGACCCAGTACTTC
CDR3aa: CSASMWTRVQETQYF

v_gene: TRBV12-3/TRBV12-4
abundance: -
j_gene: TRBJ2-2
d_gene: -
CDR3nt: TGTGCCAGCAGCCTCCGACTAGTTTACACCGGGGAGCTGTTTTTT
CDR3aa: CASSLRLVYTGELFF

v_gene: TRBV3-1
abundance: few
j_gene: TRBJ2-6
d_gene: TRBD1
CDR3nt: TGTGCCAGCAGCCTAGGGACAGGGATATCTGGGGCCAACGTCCTGACTTTC
CDR3aa: CASSLGTGISGANVLTF

v_gene: TRBV6-5
abundance: -
j_gene: TRBJ2-3
d_gene: -
CDR3nt: TGTGCCAGCAGTTACTCGGGGGGAGGATGGGATACGCAGTATTTT
CDR3aa: CASSYSGGGWDTQYF

v_gene: TRBV20-1
abundance: many
j_gene: TRBJ2-3
d_gene: -
CDR3nt: TGCAGTGCTAGAGTTTACACAGATACGCAGTATTTT
CDR3aa: CSARVYTDTQYF

v_gene: TRBV7-9
abundance: -
j_gene: TRBJ1-5
d_gene: -
CDR3nt: TGTGCCAGCTCGTCCGCTCAGACAACTAGCAATCAGCCCCAGCATTTT
CDR3aa: CASSSAQTTSNQPQHF

v_gene: TRBV2
abundance: -
j_gene: TRBJ2-5
d_gene: -
CDR3nt: TGTGCCACCGAGGAACAGGGTGATCTTCAAGAGACCCAGTACTTC
CDR3aa: CATEEQGDLQETQYF

v_gene: TRBV20-1
abundance: many
j_gene: TRBJ1-6
d_gene: -
CDR3nt: TGCAGTGCTAGAGGGGTCGCATATAATTCACCCCTCCACTTT
CDR3aa: CSARGVAYNSPLHF

v_gene: TRBV20-1
abundance: many
j_gene: TRBJ2-7
d_gene: -
CDR3nt: TGCAGTGCTAGAGATGACAGGCGCCCCTACGAGCAGTACTTC
CDR3aa: CSARDDRRPYEQYF

v_gene: TRBV18
abundance: few
j_gene: TRBJ1-6
d_gene: -
CDR3nt: TGTGCCAGCTCATCCGGAATGTCCTATAATTCACCCCTCCACTTT
CDR3aa: CASSSGMSYNSPLHF

v_gene: TRBV9
abundance: once
j_gene: TRBJ2-5
d_gene: -
CDR3nt: TGTGCCAGCAGCGTAAACGAGCGGGCCCGGCGGACCCAGTACTTC
CDR3aa: CASSVNERARRTQYF

v_gene: TRBV13
abundance: many
j_gene: TRBJ1-1
d_gene: -
CDR3nt: TGTGCCAGCAGCTTAGAGGAGGACGACAGGATGAACACTGAAGCTTTCTTT
CDR3aa: CASSLEEDDRMNTEAFF

v_gene: TRBV20-1
abundance: many
j_gene: TRBJ2-7
d_gene: TRBD2
CDR3nt: TGCAGTGCTAGAGATATCGAGCGGGAGAGCTCCTACGAGCAGTACTTC
CDR3aa: CSARDIERESSYEQYF

v_gene: TRBV11-2
abundance: many
j_gene: TRBJ2-3
d_gene: -
CDR3nt: TGTGCCAGCAGCTTAGAGTACGGGGAGGCAGATACGCAGTATTTT
CDR3aa: CASSLEYGEADTQYF